This T cell receptor beta chain was identified in a study of blood T cell repertoires in COVID-19. Study information: Sites in the United States, Italy and Spain provided acute and convalescent COVID-19 samples. T cells, B-cell-depleted T cells, or PBMCs provided the cDNA or gDNA that served as material.

In germline, CDR1 is DFQATT, CDR2 SNEGSKA (reference sequence). This CDR3 contains 11 residues. The V end was cut by 4 bases, the J end by 6 bases, with 10 bases between. In the original analysis: Nucleated cell counts were estimated from reference gene primer amplification. The protocol was immunoSEQ multiplex PCR, while the TCRdb copy is restricted to in-frame clones and leaves out a portion. V, J and clone size were drawn from that table, and D and trimming were deduced from the DNA. The repertoire has 250,000 to 300,000 clones, roughly 88% of them found once; the top ten carry 9.5% to 13%. Seattle cases were enrolled at active infection and followed longitudinally.

The chain has TRBV20-1 and TRBJ2-7; D uncertain. What was sequenced was peripheral blood. The source is a woman in her sixties or seventies with COVID-19, enrolled during active disease. The CDR3 reads CSATDSVEQYF. The CDR3 DNA follows: TGCAGTGCTACCGACTCTGTCGAGCAGTACTTC.